This T cell receptor (beta chain) was documented in a study of blood T cell repertoires in COVID-19. About the study: Sites in the United States, Italy and Spain provided acute and convalescent COVID-19 samples. T cells, B-cell-depleted T cells, or PBMCs provided the cDNA or gDNA that served as material.

CDR1 and CDR2 (germline): MNHNS, SASEGT. Trimming took 3 bases from V and 6 from J, leaving 14 bases between them. CDR3 length: 14 amino acids. Authors' processing steps: How many nucleated cells were present was estimated from reference gene primer amplification. TCRdb keeps only in-frame clones here, not all; method: immunoSEQ multiplex PCR. Clonal size and the V and J genes are those of that table, whereas D and trimming came from the DNA. The data hold more than 300,000 clones, with roughly 90% observed a single time. The sample comprised peripheral blood. This TCR was recovered from a young man who had recovered from COVID-19. This chain links TRBV6-1 with TRBJ1-2; TRBD1 is a possible D gene (5 bases). CDR3 region: CASSDLRQMDGYTF. CDR3 coding DNA: TGTGCCAGCAGTGACCTTCGACAGATGGATGGCTACACCTTC.